This T cell receptor beta chain was profiled in a study of CD8 T cells in Susac syndrome. Germline CDR1 MNHEY, CDR2 SMNVEV (reference sequence). This CDR3 has 14 residues. Trimming at V came to 3 bases and at J to 7 bases, leaving 9 bases not matched to a gene. Reverse transcription of roughly 0.5 to 1 ug RNA was carried out with random hexamers. It was immunoSEQ multiplex PCR that amplified TCR beta CDR3 across 54 Vbeta and 13 Jbeta. TCRdb redid the calling of the immunoSEQ multiplex PCR reads with MiXCR, one entry per CDR3 protein. The sample yields 150,000 to 200,000 distinct CDR3 sequences, approximately 96% seen once.

The source of this sequence is a human donor with multiple sclerosis. The chain carries TRBV27 and TRBJ2-7, with 7 bases lining up with TRBD1. Sequencing was carried out using CD8+ T cells from PBMCs. The CDR3 bases are TGTGCCAGCAGTTTGAGGCGGGCAGGGGGAGAGCAGTACTTC. It specifies CASSLRRAGGEQYF.